This is a list of T cell receptor beta chains from one sample in a study of immune evolution from preneoplasia to lung adenocarcinoma. Profiled with immunoSEQ multiplex PCR; TCRdb holds only in-frame clones, not every one. Of approximately 6,600 clones in the sample, about four fifths were seen once. The sample taken for sequencing was FFPE adjacent normal lung tissue. These receptors originate from an older donor with lung adenocarcinoma. The CDR3 runs from the conserved cysteine through the conserved F or W. The D gene is left open where the match is weak. Part of the rows lack a size; the others show once, few, many or a class for expanded clones.

J: TRBJ2-2; D: .; size: .; V: TRBV18; length: 15; DNA: TGTGCCAGCTCACCGACGGCAGGAAACACCGGGGAGCTGTTTTTT; CDR3: CASSPTAGNTGELFF
J: TRBJ2-5; D: .; size: .; V: TRBV30; length: 16; DNA: TGTGCCTGGAGCCCGGTCGCGGAGGGGGAGGGAGAGACCCAGTACTTC; CDR3: CAWSPVAEGEGETQYF
J: TRBJ2-2; D: .; size: .; V: TRBV9; length: 17; DNA: TGTGCCAGCAGCGTAGCTGAAGTTAGTTGGTCCACCGGGGAGCTGTTTTTT; CDR3: CASSVAEVSWSTGELFF
J: TRBJ1-2; D: .; size: .; V: TRBV27; length: 13; DNA: TGTGCCAGCCGATTGGGACGCCAACATGGCTACACCTTC; CDR3: CASRLGRQHGYTF
J: TRBJ1-1; D: .; size: .; V: TRBV7-2; length: 15; DNA: TGTGCCAGCAGCTCCCCCCGGGAACGCGAGGGGGAAGCTTTCTTT; CDR3: CASSSPREREGEAFF
J: TRBJ1-4; D: TRBD1; size: .; V: TRBV30; length: 15; DNA: TGTGCCTGGAGGCTCACCGGGACAGGGAACGAAAAACTGTTTTTT; CDR3: CAWRLTGTGNEKLFF
J: TRBJ1-2; D: TRBD1; size: medium-sized; V: TRBV27; length: 15; DNA: TGTGCCAGCAGCCGTCCCGGGACAGGGCAGGAGGGCTACACCTTC; CDR3: CASSRPGTGQEGYTF
J: TRBJ2-1; D: TRBD2; size: .; V: TRBV5-4; length: 15; DNA: TGTGCCAGCAGCTTGGTAGAGCGGGGCTACAATGAGCAGTTCTTC; CDR3: CASSLVERGYNEQFF
J: TRBJ1-2; D: .; size: .; V: TRBV10-3; length: 16; DNA: TGTGCCATCAGTGAGGGACTAGTAGACTTGGGCTATGGCTACACCTTC; CDR3: CAISEGLVDLGYGYTF
J: TRBJ2-1; D: TRBD2; size: medium-sized; V: TRBV27; length: 16; DNA: TGTGCCAGCAGTTCCCTGAGTAGCGGGGGATTTAATGAGCAGTTCTTC; CDR3: CASSSLSSGGFNEQFF
J: TRBJ2-5; D: .; size: .; V: TRBV28; length: 15; DNA: TGTGCCAGCAGTCCACGTCCGGAGAGGAGGGAGACCCAGTACTTC; CDR3: CASSPRPERRETQYF
J: TRBJ2-3; D: TRBD2; size: .; V: TRBV5-6; length: 14; DNA: TGTGCCAGCAGTAGGCTAGCGGGAAAGAGTGCGCAGTATTTT; CDR3: CASSRLAGKSAQYF
J: TRBJ1-2; D: .; size: .; V: TRBV9; length: 14; DNA: TGTGCCAGCAGCGTAGGTCTGGGACGCTATGGCTACACCTTC; CDR3: CASSVGLGRYGYTF
J: TRBJ2-7; D: .; size: .; V: TRBV10-2; length: 13; DNA: TGCGCCAGCAGACTAGGTCTGGGCTACGAGCAGTACTTC; CDR3: CASRLGLGYEQYF